Presented here are 5 T cell receptor beta chains from one specimen sequenced in a study of blood T cell repertoires in COVID-19. Repertoires were generated with immunoSEQ multiplex PCR, while TCRdb's copy carries only in-frame clones and drops some. This table has under 30,000 clones, under 95% appearing once. The sample consisted of peripheral blood. The receptors were sampled from a man aged 50 or older with active COVID-19.

This rearrangement joins TRBV27 to TRBJ1-2; 9 positions match TRBD1. The CDR3 is 14 amino acids. CDR1 and CDR2 (germline): MNHEY, SMNVEV (reference sequence). V shed 9 bases and J 6 bases; nucleotides not matched to a gene: 11. This chain's CDR3 is CASTGQGNQDGYTF. The CDR3 bases are TGTGCCAGTACGGGACAGGGAAACCAGGATGGCTACACCTTC.

The chain employs TRBV4-2 and TRBJ1-2, with TRBD1 as a possible D gene (5 bases). Trimming pared 3 bases from V and 5 bases from J, leaving 7 bases between. The CDR3 contains 12 residues. Germline V gene data show CDR1 as LGHNA and CDR2 as YNFKEQ. The CDR3 sequence is CASSQQGYGYTF. DNA of the CDR3: TGTGCCAGCAGCCAGCAGGGATATGGCTACACCTTC.

The rearrangement joins TRBV20-1 to TRBJ1-5; perhaps TRBD1 as D (6 bases). The CDR3 extends over 15 amino acids. Germline V gives CDR1 DFQATT, CDR2 SNEGSKA (reference sequence). Trimming stripped 3 bases from V and 0 bases from J, with 12 bases between. The CDR3 sequence: CSASTGSYSNQPQHF. CDR3 bases: TGCAGTGCTAGTACAGGGTCTTATAGCAATCAGCCCCAGCATTTT.

The chain is built from TRBV19 and TRBJ2-7; the D gene is possibly TRBD1 (5 bases). The CDR3 sequence is 14 residues long. CDR1 and CDR2 from the germline V gene are LNHDA and SQIVND (reference sequence). V lost 3 bases and J lost 2, with 11 bases in between. The CDR3 DNA follows: TGTGCCAGTAGTATCGGAGACAGTACCTACGAGCAGTACTTC. Amino acid sequence: CASSIGDSTYEQYF.

This clone was observed once. The chain is built from TRBV5-1 and TRBJ1-6, with TRBD1 matching over 8 bases. Germline CDR1 and CDR2: SGHRS and YFSETQ. The CDR3 extends over 14 amino acids. V gave up 4 bases and J gave up 6 bases; unmatched junction bases: 3. CDR3 sequence: CASSPGQGNSPLHF. The CDR3 region has the DNA TGCGCCAGCAGCCCCGGACAGGGTAATTCACCCCTCCACTTT. The full variable domain, in which reference TRBV5-1 and TRBJ1-6 provide the parts outside the CDR3, is KAGVTQTPRYLIKTRGQQVTLSCSPISGHRSVSWYQQTPGQGLQFLFEYFSETQRNKGNFPGRFSGRQFSNSRSEMNVSTLELGDSALYLCASSPGQGNSPLHFGNGTRLTVT.